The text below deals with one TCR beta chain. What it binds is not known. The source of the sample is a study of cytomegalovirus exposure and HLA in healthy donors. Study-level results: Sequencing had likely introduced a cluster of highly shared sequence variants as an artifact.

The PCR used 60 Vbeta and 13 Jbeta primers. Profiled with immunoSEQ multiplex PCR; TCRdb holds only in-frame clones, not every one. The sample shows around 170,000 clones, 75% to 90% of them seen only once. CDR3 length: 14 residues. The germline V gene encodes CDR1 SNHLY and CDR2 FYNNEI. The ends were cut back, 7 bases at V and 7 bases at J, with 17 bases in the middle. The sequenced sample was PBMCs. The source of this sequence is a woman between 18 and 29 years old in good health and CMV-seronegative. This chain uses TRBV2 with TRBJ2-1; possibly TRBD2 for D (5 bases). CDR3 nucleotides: TGTGCCAGCACCTCAAGGGAGTCCAGGAATGAGCAGTTCTTC. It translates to CASTSRESRNEQFF.